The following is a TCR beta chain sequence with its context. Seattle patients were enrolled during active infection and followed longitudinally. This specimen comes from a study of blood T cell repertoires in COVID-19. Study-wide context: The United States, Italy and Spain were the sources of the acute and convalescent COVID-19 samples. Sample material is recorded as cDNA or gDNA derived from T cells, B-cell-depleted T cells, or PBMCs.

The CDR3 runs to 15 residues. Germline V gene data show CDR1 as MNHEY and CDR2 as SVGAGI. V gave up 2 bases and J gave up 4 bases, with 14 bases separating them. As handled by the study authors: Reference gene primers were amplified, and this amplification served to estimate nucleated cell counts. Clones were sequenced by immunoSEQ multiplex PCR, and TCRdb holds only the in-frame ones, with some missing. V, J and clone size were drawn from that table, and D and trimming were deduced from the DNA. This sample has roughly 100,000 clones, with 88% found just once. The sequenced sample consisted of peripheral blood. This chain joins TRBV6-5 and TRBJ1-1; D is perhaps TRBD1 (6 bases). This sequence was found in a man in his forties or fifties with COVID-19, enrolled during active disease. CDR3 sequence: CASSYHRERFTEAFF. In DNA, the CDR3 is TGTGCCAGCAGTTACCACAGGGAAAGATTCACTGAAGCTTTCTTT.